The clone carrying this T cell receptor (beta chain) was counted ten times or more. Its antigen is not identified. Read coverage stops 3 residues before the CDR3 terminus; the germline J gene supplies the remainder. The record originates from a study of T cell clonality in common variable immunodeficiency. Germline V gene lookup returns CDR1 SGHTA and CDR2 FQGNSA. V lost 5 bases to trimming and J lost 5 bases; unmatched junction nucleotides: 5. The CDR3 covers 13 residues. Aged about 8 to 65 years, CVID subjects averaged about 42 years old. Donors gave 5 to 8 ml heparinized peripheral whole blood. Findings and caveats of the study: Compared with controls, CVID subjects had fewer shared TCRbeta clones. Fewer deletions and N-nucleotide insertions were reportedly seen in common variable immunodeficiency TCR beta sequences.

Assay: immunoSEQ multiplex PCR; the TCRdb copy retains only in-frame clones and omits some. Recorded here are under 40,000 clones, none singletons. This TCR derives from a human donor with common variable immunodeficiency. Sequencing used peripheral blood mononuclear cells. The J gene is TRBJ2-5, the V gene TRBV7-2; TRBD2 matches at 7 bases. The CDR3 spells CASSRGGGETQYF. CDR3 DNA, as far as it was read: TGTGCCAGCAGCCGCGGGGGTGGGGAGACC.